This TCR beta chain emerged from a study of blood T cells in healthy people across ages. Using a J-beta primer mix together with a sample-barcoded 5' primer, a second PCR was run for about 7 to 12 cycles. At least 3 million CDR3-containing paired-end reads were obtained per sample. MiXCR was run by TCRdb on the 5' RACE reads, yielding one entry per CDR3 protein. The sample includes around 970,000 distinct CDR3 sequences, 51% of them seen just once. Germline lookup yields CDR1 GTSNPN and CDR2 SVGIG (reference sequence). This CDR3 spans 12 amino acids. V was clipped by 4 bases and J by 5 bases, with 11 bases between them.

The TCR comes from a woman in her sixties or seventies in good health. The V call is TRBV30, the J call TRBJ2-5, with no clear D. Sequenced input: blood. The DNA of the CDR3 is TGTGCCTGGACTACAGATTGGGAGACCCAGTACTTC. It codes for CAWTTDWETQYF.